The T cell receptor beta chain described here comes from a study of cytomegalovirus exposure and HLA in healthy donors (dated 2017 in TCRdb). The study in broad terms: According to a later analysis, one platform produced both the approximately 110 validation repertoires and the 666 repertoires of the first cohort. The study aimed to test whether cataloging public T cell receptors could reveal signatures of past pathogen exposure. In addition to the first cohort of several hundred subjects, a separate validation cohort of under 150 different subjects was used. To predict cytomegalovirus infection status, the study combined high-throughput TCR immunosequencing, statistical association of individual TCRs with disease status, and machine learning.

Separate from the approximately 730-subject first cohort, the validation cohort of roughly 120 subjects was the group to which the donors belonged. Study-level results and caveats: A few of the identified cytomegalovirus-associated TCR beta chains were confirmed in vitro to be specific for cytomegalovirus antigens. A later analysis had no HLA typing for the validation cohort, so co-occurrence there was scored across all 130 or so repertoires. Of the cluster scores, roughly 95% were above 0 in a later analysis, which found that TCRs clustered in the first cohort also tended to co-occur in the roughly 130 validation repertoires. In the study, about 150 TCR beta chains were listed as associated with cytomegalovirus. It was suggested by the authors that the approach could potentially be generalized to other disease states and immunological phenotypes. Across donors, most TCR sequences were observed very rarely, whereas some public TCRs were present in many individuals. Cytomegalovirus status was reported to be diagnosed by the classifier with high specificity and sensitivity in both the original and validation cohorts.

As concerns this clone: There is no known antigen for this receptor. No much larger clonotype is one base removed from it; base qualities were not supplied.

Receptors were amplified or captured by the immunoSEQ multiplex PCR assay. The original pipeline was this. To diagnose cytomegalovirus status from the catalog of TCR beta chain sequences, a statistical classification framework was built. The table was pulled from immuneACCESS by TCRdb, which kept in-frame rearrangements only. Such tables lose some clones; where checked, under half of the loss comes from unresolved V genes, and the rest has no known cause. That table is the source of V, J and clone size, and D and trimming were worked out from the DNA. The sample profile shows 150,000 to 180,000 clones; about 86% of them were found once. The top ten clonotypes cover over 2% of the sample. Reading from cysteine to phenylalanine, the CDR3 counts 16 amino acids. Of all the DNA, just the CDR3 is kept, 48 bases in frame from base 1. Based on the germline V gene (reference sequence), the CDR1 and CDR2 sequences are LNHDA and SQIVND. V lost 5 bases and J lost 8 bases, and the count of bases not matched to a germline gene is 15.

Sequences were obtained from PBMCs. The rearranged segments are TRBV19 and TRBJ2-1, with 7 central nucleotides matching TRBD1. This receptor was obtained from a human donor in good health. This receptor has the CDR3 CASSPFQGVNLDEQFF. The DNA reads TGTGCCAGTAGTCCCTTCCAGGGGGTTAACTTAGATGAGCAGTTCTTC.